One and the same sample provided the 3 T cell receptor beta chains below, sequenced in a study of CD8 T cells in Susac syndrome (dated by TCRdb to about 2019). Library creation used the immunoSEQ multiplex PCR assay. RNA was extracted with the RNeasy kit and roughly 0.45 to 1 ug was reverse transcribed using random hexamers. Through fastp at Q25 and MiXCR, TCRdb rebuilt clones from the public reads, retaining in-frame beta chains. Each entry is one CDR3 protein sequence, shown with its most common DNA and genes. Counted in this sample were 150,000 to 200,000 distinct CDR3 sequences; around 93% of them appeared once. The top ten clonotypes cover more than 0.11% of the sample. The sequenced sample was CD4+ T cells from PBMCs. These receptor sequences come from a human donor in good health.

The chain carries TRBV27 and TRBJ2-7; tentatively, D is TRBD1 (6 bases). Trimming removed 0 bases at V and 3 bases at J, with 12 bases between. This CDR3 spans 15 amino acids. Germline CDR1 reads MNHEY; CDR2 reads SMNVEV (reference sequence). CDR3 DNA sequence: TGTGCCAGCAGTTTATCTGGGGGCCCATACTACGAGCAGTACTTC. This gives the protein CASSLSGGPYYEQYF.

The rearrangement links TRBV6-5 to TRBJ2-3; 9 nucleotides match TRBD2. V shed 0 bases and J 4 bases; nucleotides not matched to a gene: 5. The CDR3 covers 16 residues. Germline V gene data show CDR1 as MNHEY and CDR2 as SVGAGI. CDR3 amino acids: CASSYSGGGAADTQYF. The CDR3 nucleotides read TGTGCCAGCAGTTACTCCGGCGGGGGGGCGGCAGATACGCAGTATTTT.

The J gene is TRBJ1-5, the V gene TRBV18; 11 bases agree with TRBD1. V lost 0 bases, J lost 7 bases, and 5 bases stayed unmatched. The length of the CDR3 is 16 residues. CDR1 is KGHSH and CDR2 is LQKENI in the germline V gene. CDR3 sequence reads: CASSPPGQGVGQPQHF. The DNA of the CDR3 is TGTGCCAGCTCACCACCGGGACAGGGGGTCGGACAGCCCCAGCATTTT.